This TCR beta chain appears in the sequencing data of a study of tumor and adjacent non-tumor tissue in lung cancer. The overall study: On average, productive TCRbeta reads reached a few million per sample.

The study's findings and limits: In normal lung, the top 100 clones were significantly more dominant than in tumor. Patients with more diverse tumor TCRs had worse survival. Compared with tumor, normal lung showed significantly lower TCR diversity.

This sample's RNA came from whole unsorted tissue. Germline CDR1 reads DFQATT; CDR2 reads SNEGSKA (reference sequence). CDR3 length equals 16 residues. The V end lost 2 bases, the J end lost 7 bases, and 23 bases lay between the germline ends. This clonotype has a count of ten or more. Antigen: not known. The library came from three nested PCR rounds adapted from ARM-PCR protocols. A single record per CDR3 protein comes from TCRdb applying MiXCR to the multiplex PCR reads. Among under 250,000 distinct CDR3 sequences listed, 71% were seen once. The origin of this receptor is a man between 60 and 75 years old with non-small cell lung cancer. Sequencing was performed on lung tumor tissue. J is TRBJ1-2 and V is TRBV20-1; tentative D call: TRBD1 (6 bases). As DNA, the CDR3 is TGCAGTGCTAGACCCTTGGTGGGAGGGGGTTTCGGTGGCTACACCTTC. This sequence encodes CSARPLVGGGFGGYTF.